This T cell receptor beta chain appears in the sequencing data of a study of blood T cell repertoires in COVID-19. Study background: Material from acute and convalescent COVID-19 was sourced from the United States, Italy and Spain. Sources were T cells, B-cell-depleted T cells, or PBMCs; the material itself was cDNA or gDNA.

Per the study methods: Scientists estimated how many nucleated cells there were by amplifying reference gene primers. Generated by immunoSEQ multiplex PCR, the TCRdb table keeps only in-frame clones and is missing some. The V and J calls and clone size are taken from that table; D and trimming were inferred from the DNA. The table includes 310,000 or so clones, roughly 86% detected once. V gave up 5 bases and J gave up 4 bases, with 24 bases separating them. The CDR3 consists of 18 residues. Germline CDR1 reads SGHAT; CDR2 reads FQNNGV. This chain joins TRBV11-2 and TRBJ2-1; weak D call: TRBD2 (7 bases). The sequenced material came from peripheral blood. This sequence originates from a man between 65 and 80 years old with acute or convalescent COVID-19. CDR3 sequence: CASSPRGAGLAEYNEQFF. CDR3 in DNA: TGTGCCAGCAGCCCCCGGGGGGCGGGTCTAGCGGAATACAATGAGCAGTTCTTC.